The T cell receptor (beta chain) under discussion was sequenced for a study of CD8+CD57+ T cells in acquired aplastic anemia. Study-wide context: Sorted CD4+ and CD8+ cells yielded around 3 ug of DNA on average. Findings of the study overall: Controls did not differ significantly from patients in CD8+ Simpson's diversity. Comparison of patients with controls identified approximately 28 shared CD8+ CDR3 sequences.

About this clonotype: Its antigen is unknown.

Sequencing involved patients with CD8+CD57+ cell expansion previously shown by flow cytometry. CDR1 is SGHAT, CDR2 FQDESV, per germline (reference sequence). CDR3 length: 14 residues. V was shortened by 2 bases and J by 0 bases, with 5 bases between the two germline ends. Genomic DNA provided the template from which TCR beta VDJ and CDR3 profiles were obtained. Using its own MiXCR run on the reads, TCRdb lists one record per CDR3 protein. The sample consists of 150,000 to 200,000 distinct CDR3 sequences, roughly half of them appearing once. The receptor was derived from a human donor with aplastic anemia. This rearrangement joins TRBV11-1 to TRBJ2-1; D is perhaps TRBD2 (5 bases). Sequencing input: sorted CD4+, CD8+, or CD8+CD57+ T cells (not recorded which) from PBMCs. CDR3 loop: CASSLSGSYNEQFF. The CDR3 DNA reads TGTGCCAGCAGCTTAAGCGGCTCCTACAATGAGCAGTTCTTC. The full variable domain, in which reference TRBV11-1 and TRBJ2-1 provide the parts outside the CDR3, is EAEVAQSPRYKITEKSQAVAFWCDPISGHATLYWYRQILGQGPELLVQFQDESVVDDSQLPKDRFSAERLKGVDSTLKIQPAELGDSAMYLCASSLSGSYNEQFFGPGTRLTVL.